The rows below give T cell receptor beta chains drawn from one sample of a study of cytomegalovirus exposure and HLA in healthy donors. Here immunoSEQ multiplex PCR was the method, and the copy in TCRdb shows in-frame clones only, minus some. The sample carries around 110,000 clones, 60% to 70% recorded once. The sequenced sample consisted of PBMCs. The receptors were gathered from a woman aged 35 to 49 in good health and CMV-seropositive. CDR3s include the opening cysteine and the closing phenylalanine or tryptophan. The D gene is left open where the match is weak. Size tells how often a clone was seen (once, few, many) or the class of an expanded clone, and some rows leave it out.

d_call	clone_size	v_call	j_call	cdr3_aa	cdr3_nt
-	-	TRBV27	TRBJ1-1	CASSLGGGTEAFF	TGTGCCAGCAGTTTAGGGGGGGGCACTGAAGCTTTCTTT
-	-	TRBV21-1	TRBJ2-5	CASSNGTSGISDQYF	TGTGCCAGCAGCAACGGGACTAGCGGGATTTCGGACCAGTACTTC
-	-	TRBV7-3	TRBJ2-3	CASSLGQGPHDTQYF	TGTGCCAGCAGCTTAGGGCAGGGGCCCCACGATACGCAATATTTT
-	once	TRBV29-1	TRBJ2-6	CSVDTAGANVLTF	TGCAGCGTTGACACTGCTGGGGCCAACGTCCTGACTTTC
TRBD1	-	TRBV7-9	TRBJ1-3	CASTTTQGAGNTIYF	TGTGCCAGCACCACAACCCAGGGGGCTGGAAACACCATATATTTT
TRBD2	-	TRBV28	TRBJ2-5	CASSLSGRQETQYF	TGTGCCAGCAGTTTAAGCGGGAGGCAAGAGACCCAGTACTTC
-	-	TRBV6-5	TRBJ1-2	CAIRNQVDYGYTF	TGTGCCATCCGAAACCAGGTCGACTATGGCTACACCTTC
-	few	TRBV29-1	TRBJ1-1	CSAFGQGHTEAFF	TGCAGTGCCTTTGGGCAGGGGCACACTGAAGCTTTCTTT
-	few	TRBV13	TRBJ1-2	CASSGGREDLNF	TGTGCCAGCAGCGGCGGCAGGGAAGACTTGAACTTC
-	once	TRBV5-1	TRBJ2-7	CASSIVGRGGSYEQYF	TGCGCCAGCAGCATCGTCGGACGGGGAGGATCCTACGAGCAGTACTTC
-	-	TRBV27	TRBJ2-6	CASSLKISGANVLTF	TGTGCCAGCAGCCTTAAAATCTCTGGGGCCAACGTCCTGACTTTC
-	once	TRBV9	TRBJ2-7	CASSPAGISYEQYF	TGTGCCAGCAGCCCCGCAGGGATCTCCTACGAGCAGTACTTC
TRBD1	-	TRBV7-9	TRBJ2-7	CASSFQGGYYEQYF	TGTGCCAGCAGCTTTCAAGGGGGCTACTACGAGCAGTACTTC
TRBD1	-	TRBV4-1	TRBJ2-2	CASGQGANTGELFF	TGCGCCAGCGGACAGGGGGCGAACACCGGGGAGCTGTTTTTT
-	-	TRBV9	TRBJ1-1	CASGTGGRMNTEAFF	TGTGCCAGCGGGACCGGGGGGCGCATGAACACTGAAGCTTTCTTT
-	-	TRBV11-2	TRBJ1-5	CASSLSASNQPQHF	TGTGCCAGCAGCTTATCCGCGAGCAATCAGCCCCAGCATTTT
-	-	TRBV27	TRBJ2-5	CASSSPDSQETQYF	TGTGCCAGCAGTTCACCAGACAGCCAAGAGACCCAGTACTTC
TRBD2	-	TRBV11-1	TRBJ2-3	CASSLAGRTDTQYF	TGTGCCAGCAGCCTAGCGGGCCGCACAGATACGCAGTATTTT
-	once	TRBV19	TRBJ2-1	CASSISVYNEQFF	TGTGCCAGTAGTATATCAGTATACAATGAGCAGTTCTTC
-	once	TRBV5-8	TRBJ2-3	CASSFRQPDTQYF	TGTGCCAGCAGCTTCCGACAGCCAGATACGCAGTATTTT